This T cell receptor beta chain was sequenced in a study of blood T cell repertoires in COVID-19. About the study: T cells, B-cell-depleted T cells, or PBMCs provided the cDNA or gDNA that served as material.

Original analysis: Amplification of reference gene primers provided the estimated nucleated cell counts. TCRdb keeps only in-frame clones here, not all; method: immunoSEQ multiplex PCR. V and J calls and clone size are given by that table; D and trimming were obtained from the DNA. The sample consists of 95,000 to 150,000 clones, roughly 85% of them appearing once. Trimming removed 3 bases from V and 7 bases from J, with 9 bases in between. Germline V gene sequence: CDR1 SGHNT, CDR2 YYREEE (reference sequence). The CDR3 extends over 12 amino acids. The clonotype originates from an elderly woman with COVID-19, enrolled during active disease. The V gene is TRBV5-4, the J gene TRBJ2-3; D might be TRBD2 (5 bases). Sample: peripheral blood. The CDR3 loop reads CASSSDFYTQYF. Here the CDR3 DNA reads TGTGCCAGCAGCTCGGACTTCTATACGCAGTATTTT.